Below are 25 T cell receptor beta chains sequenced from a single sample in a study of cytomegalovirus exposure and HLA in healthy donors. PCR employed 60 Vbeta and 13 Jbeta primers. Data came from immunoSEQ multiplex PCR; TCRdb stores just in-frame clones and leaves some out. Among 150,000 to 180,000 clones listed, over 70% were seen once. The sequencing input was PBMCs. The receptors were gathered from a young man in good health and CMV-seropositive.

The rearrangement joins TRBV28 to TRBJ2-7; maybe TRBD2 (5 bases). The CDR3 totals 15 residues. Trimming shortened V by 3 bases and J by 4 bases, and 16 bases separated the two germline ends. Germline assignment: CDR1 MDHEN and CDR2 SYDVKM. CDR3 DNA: TGTGCCAGCAGTTTTAAGGGAAAGGAGGCGTACGAGCAGTACTTC. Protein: CASSFKGKEAYEQYF.

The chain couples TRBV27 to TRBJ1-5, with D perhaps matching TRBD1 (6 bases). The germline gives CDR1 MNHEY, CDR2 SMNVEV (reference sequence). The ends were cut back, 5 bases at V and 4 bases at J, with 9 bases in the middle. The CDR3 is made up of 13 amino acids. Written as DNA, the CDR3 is TGTGCCAGCAGTCTCACAGGGAATCAGCCCCAGCATTTT. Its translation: CASSLTGNQPQHF.

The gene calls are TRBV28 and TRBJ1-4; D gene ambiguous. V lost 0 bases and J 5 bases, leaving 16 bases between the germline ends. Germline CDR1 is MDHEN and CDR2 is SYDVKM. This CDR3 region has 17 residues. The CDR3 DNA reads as TGTGCCAGCAGTTTATGGTTACGGCAGACAAGAAATGAAAAACTGTTTTTT. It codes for CASSLWLRQTRNEKLFF. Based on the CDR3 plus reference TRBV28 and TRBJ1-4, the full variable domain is DVKVTQSSRYLVKRTGEKVFLECVQDMDHENMFWYRQDPGLGLRLIYFSYDVKMKEKGDIPEGYSVSREKKERFSLILESASTNQTSMYLCASSLWLRQTRNEKLFFGSGTQLSVL.

CDR3 loop: CASSTGTNTGELFF. As DNA, the CDR3 is TGTGCCAGTAGTACCGGGACAAACACCGGGGAGCTGTTTTTT. The V gene is TRBV19, the J gene TRBJ2-2; TRBD1 might be the D (6 bases). Trimming removed 4 bases at V and 2 bases at J, with 8 bases between. CDR3 size: 14 residues. Germline CDR1 LNHDA, CDR2 SQIVND (reference sequence). Looking up the rest from reference TRBV19 and TRBJ2-2 gives the full variable domain: DGGITQSPKYLFRKEGQNVTLSCEQNLNHDAMYWYRQDPGQGLRLIYYSQIVNDFQKGDIAEGYSVSREKKESFPLTVTSAQKNPTAFYLCASSTGTNTGELFFGEGSRLTVL.

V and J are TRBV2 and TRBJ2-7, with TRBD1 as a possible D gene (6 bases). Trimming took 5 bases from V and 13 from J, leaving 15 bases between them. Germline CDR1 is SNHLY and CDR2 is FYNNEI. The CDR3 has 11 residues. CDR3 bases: TGTGCCAGCAGTTCAGAGGGACACGGTTACTTC. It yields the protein CASSSEGHGYF.

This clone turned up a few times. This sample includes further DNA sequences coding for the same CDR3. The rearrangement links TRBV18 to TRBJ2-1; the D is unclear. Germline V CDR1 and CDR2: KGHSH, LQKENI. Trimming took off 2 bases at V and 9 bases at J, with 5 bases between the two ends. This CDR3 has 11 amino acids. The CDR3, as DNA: TGTGCCAGCTCACCATCAGGTGAGCAGTTCTTC. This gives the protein CASSPSGEQFF.

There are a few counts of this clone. The CDR3 bases are TGTGCCACCAGCAGAGCGGTCTCTGGGGCCAACGTCCTGACTTTC. Protein product: CATSRAVSGANVLTF. The chain couples TRBV15 to TRBJ2-6; D is ambiguous. CDR1 is LNHNV and CDR2 is YYDKDF in the germline V gene (reference sequence). The germline V and J ends were trimmed by 1 base and 0 bases, with 4 bases remaining between them. The CDR3 covers 15 residues.

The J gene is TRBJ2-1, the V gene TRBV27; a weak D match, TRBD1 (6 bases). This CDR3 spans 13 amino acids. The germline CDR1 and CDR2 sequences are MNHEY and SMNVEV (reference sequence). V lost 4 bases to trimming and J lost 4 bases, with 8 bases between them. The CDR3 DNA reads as TGTGCCAGCAGTTACCAGGGGTACAATGAGCAGTTCTTC. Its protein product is CASSYQGYNEQFF.

CDR3 protein: CASSPSRSGDTQYF. CDR3 DNA: TGTGCCAGCTCACCTTCCAGATCTGGAGATACGCAGTATTTT. This chain joins TRBV18 and TRBJ2-3; D is unclear. V was trimmed by 3 bases and J by 5 bases, leaving 12 bases between them. In germline, CDR1 is KGHSH, CDR2 LQKENI. The CDR3 sequence is 14 residues long.

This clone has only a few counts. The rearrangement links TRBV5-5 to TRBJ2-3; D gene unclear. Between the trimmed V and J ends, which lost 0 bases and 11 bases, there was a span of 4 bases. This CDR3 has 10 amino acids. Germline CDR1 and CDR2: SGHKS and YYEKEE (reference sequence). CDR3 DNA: TGTGCCAGCAGCTTGGATCTGCAGTATTTT. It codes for CASSLDLQYF.

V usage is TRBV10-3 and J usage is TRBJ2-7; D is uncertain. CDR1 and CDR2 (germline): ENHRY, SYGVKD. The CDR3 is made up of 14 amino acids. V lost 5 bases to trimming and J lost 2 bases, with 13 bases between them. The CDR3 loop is CAISRLAGTYEQYF. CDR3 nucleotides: TGTGCCATCAGTCGGTTAGCTGGAACCTACGAGCAGTACTTC.

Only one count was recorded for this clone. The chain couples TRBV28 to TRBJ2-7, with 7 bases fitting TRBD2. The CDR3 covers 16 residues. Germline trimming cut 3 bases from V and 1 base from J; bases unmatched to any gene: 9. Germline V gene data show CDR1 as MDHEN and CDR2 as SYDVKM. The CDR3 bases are TGTGCCAGCAGTTTGGTTGCTAGCGGAAAATCCTACGAGCAGTACTTC. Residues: CASSLVASGKSYEQYF.

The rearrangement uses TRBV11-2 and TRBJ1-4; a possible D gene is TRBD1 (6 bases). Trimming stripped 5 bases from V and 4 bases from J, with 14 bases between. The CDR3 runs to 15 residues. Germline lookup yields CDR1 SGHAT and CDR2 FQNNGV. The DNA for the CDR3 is TGTGCCAGCAGCCGGGCGGGGGCGAATAATGAAAAACTGTTTTTT. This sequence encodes CASSRAGANNEKLFF.

The CDR3 sequence: CASRPTGFGPNTGELFF. The CDR3 DNA reads as TGTGCCAGCAGGCCTACAGGTTTTGGGCCGAACACCGGGGAGCTGTTTTTT. The genes are TRBV28 and TRBJ2-2, with D possibly matching TRBD1 (5 bases). CDR1 MDHEN and CDR2 SYDVKM come from the germline V gene. V was clipped by 6 bases and J by 0 bases, with 17 bases between them. CDR3 length: 17 residues.

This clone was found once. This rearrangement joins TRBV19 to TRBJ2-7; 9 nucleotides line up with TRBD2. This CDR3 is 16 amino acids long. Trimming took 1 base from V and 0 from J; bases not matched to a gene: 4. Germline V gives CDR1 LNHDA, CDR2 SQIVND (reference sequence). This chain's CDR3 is CASSIAAREGSYEQYF. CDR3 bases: TGTGCCAGTAGTATAGCCGCGCGGGAGGGCTCCTACGAGCAGTACTTC.

The chain's CDR3 is CASSEIGDIQYF. For the CDR3, the DNA is TGTGCCAGCAGTGAAATCGGAGACATTCAGTACTTC. The V call is TRBV6-1, the J call TRBJ2-4; D is undetermined. CDR1 is MNHNS and CDR2 is SASEGT in the germline V gene. The CDR3 consists of 12 residues. V lost 2 bases and J lost 8, with 7 bases in between.

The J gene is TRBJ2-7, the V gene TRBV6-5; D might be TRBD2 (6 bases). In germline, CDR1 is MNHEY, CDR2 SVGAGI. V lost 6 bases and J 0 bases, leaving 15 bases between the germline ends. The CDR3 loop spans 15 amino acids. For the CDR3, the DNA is TGTGCCAGCAGACCCACTAGCTATAGCTCCTACGAGCAGTACTTC. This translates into CASRPTSYSSYEQYF.

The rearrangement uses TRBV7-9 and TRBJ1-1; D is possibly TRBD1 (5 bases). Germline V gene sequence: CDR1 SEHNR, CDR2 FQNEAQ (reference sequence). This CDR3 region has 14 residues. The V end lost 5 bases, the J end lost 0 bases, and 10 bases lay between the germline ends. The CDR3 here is CASSDDSLNTEAFF. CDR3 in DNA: TGTGCCAGCAGCGACGACAGTTTGAACACTGAAGCTTTCTTT.

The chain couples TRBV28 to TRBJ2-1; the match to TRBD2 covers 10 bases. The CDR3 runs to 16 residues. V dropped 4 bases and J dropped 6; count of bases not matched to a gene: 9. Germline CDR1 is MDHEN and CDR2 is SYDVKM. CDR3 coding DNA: TGTGCCAGCAGTTCTCCTGCTAGCGGGAGTCGCAATGAGCAGTTCTTC. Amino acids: CASSSPASGSRNEQFF.

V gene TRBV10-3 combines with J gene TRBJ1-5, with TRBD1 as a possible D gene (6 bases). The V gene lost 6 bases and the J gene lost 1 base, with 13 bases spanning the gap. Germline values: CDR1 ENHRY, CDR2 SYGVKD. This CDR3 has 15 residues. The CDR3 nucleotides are TGTGCCATCAGCCCGACAGGAGGAAGCAATCAGCCCCAGCATTTT. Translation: CAISPTGGSNQPQHF.

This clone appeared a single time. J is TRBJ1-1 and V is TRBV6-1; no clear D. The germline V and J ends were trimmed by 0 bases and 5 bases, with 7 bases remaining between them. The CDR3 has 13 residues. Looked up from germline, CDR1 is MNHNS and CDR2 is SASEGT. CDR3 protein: CASSEAADTEAFF. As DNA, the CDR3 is TGTGCCAGCAGTGAAGCGGCGGATACTGAAGCTTTCTTT.

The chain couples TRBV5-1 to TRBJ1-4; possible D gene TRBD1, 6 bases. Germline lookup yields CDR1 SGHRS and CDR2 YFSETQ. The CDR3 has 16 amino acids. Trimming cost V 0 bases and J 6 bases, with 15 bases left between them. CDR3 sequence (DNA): TGCGCCAGCAGCTTGGGGGCCAGGCCAGGGGATGAAAAACTGTTTTTT. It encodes CASSLGARPGDEKLFF. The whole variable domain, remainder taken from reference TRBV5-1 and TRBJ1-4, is KAGVTQTPRYLIKTRGQQVTLSCSPISGHRSVSWYQQTPGQGLQFLFEYFSETQRNKGNFPGRFSGRQFSNSRSEMNVSTLELGDSALYLCASSLGARPGDEKLFFGSGTQLSVL.

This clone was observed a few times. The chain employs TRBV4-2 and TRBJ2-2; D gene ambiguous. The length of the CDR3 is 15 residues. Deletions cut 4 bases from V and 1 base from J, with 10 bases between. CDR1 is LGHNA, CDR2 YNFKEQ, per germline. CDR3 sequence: CASSRLPVNTGELFF. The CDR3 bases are TGTGCCAGCAGCCGCCTACCGGTGAACACCGGGGAGCTGTTTTTT.

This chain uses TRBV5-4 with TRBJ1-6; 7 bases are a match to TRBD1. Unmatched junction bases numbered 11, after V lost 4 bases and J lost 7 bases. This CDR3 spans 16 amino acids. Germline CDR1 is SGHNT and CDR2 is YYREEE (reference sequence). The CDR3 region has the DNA TGTGCCAGCAGCCGGTCGGCCGGGACAGCAAATTCACCCCTCCACTTT. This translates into CASSRSAGTANSPLHF.

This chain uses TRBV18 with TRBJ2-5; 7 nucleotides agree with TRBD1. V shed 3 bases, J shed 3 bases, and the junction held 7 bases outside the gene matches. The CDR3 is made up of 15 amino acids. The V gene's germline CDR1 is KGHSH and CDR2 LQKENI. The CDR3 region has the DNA TGTGCCAGCTCACCCGGGACAGCAAAAGAAGAGACCCAGTACTTC. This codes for CASSPGTAKEETQYF.